The rows below give T cell receptor beta chains drawn from one sample of a study of prognosis after radiotherapy for stage I lung cancer. TCRdb re-analysed the multiplex PCR reads in MiXCR, keeping a single row per CDR3 protein. The repertoire has roughly 20,000 distinct CDR3 sequences, 40% to 45% of them found once; the top ten carry approximately 34%. The source was PBMCs, collected before or after stereotactic body radiation therapy (not recorded which). The receptors stem from a donor over 45 with non-small cell lung cancer. Each CDR3 is given with its conserved first and last residue. A D gene is named only where the DNA matches it firmly. The size field is filled for only some rows; it gives once, few, many or a size class.

>TRBV24-1|many|TRBJ2-7|-
CATSDSRQEQYF
TGTGCCACCAGTGATTCGAGGCAGGAGCAGTACTTC
>TRBV29-1|-|TRBJ1-5|TRBD1
CSVRQGSNQPQHF
TGCAGCGTTCGACAGGGTAGCAATCAGCCCCAGCATTTT
>TRBV15|-|TRBJ2-5|TRBD1
CATSSLSSGGWETQYF
TGTGCCACCAGCTCCCTAAGCTCAGGGGGCTGGGAGACCCAGTACTTC
>TRBV7-6|many|TRBJ2-1|TRBD2
CASSWGGGLALNEQFF
TGTGCCAGCAGCTGGGGTGGGGGACTAGCGCTCAATGAGCAGTTCTTC
>TRBV24-1|-|TRBJ2-1|TRBD2
CATGDAGTSGRPLLNEHFF
TGTGCCACTGGAGACGCCGGGACTAGCGGGAGGCCTCTCCTCAATGAGCATTTCTTC
>TRBV10-3|-|TRBJ2-3|-
CTISDIGTSTDTQYF
TGTACCATCAGTGATATCGGGACTAGCACAGATACGCAGTATTTT
>TRBV11-2|-|TRBJ2-2|TRBD2
CASSELAGGTGELFF
TGTGCCAGCAGCGAACTAGCGGGAGGGACCGGGGAGCTGTTTTTT
>TRBV19|-|TRBJ2-3|TRBD2
CTSSIDRRAGVGTDTQYF
TGTACCAGTAGTATAGATCGGCGGGCGGGAGTCGGTACAGATACGCAGTATTTT
>TRBV4-3|many|TRBJ2-3|TRBD1
CASSRRALGGLSTDTQYF
TGCGCCAGCAGCCGCAGGGCGCTAGGGGGCCTAAGCACAGATACGCAGTATTTT
>TRBV5-1|-|TRBJ2-7|TRBD1
CASSSDRGRREQYF
TGCGCCAGCAGCTCGGACAGGGGTCGTCGCGAGCAGTACTTC
>TRBV24-1|many|TRBJ2-5|TRBD1
CATSERGRVEETQYF
TGTGCCACCAGTGAGAGGGGGCGAGTTGAAGAGACCCAGTACTTC
>TRBV4-3|-|TRBJ2-7|-
CASSQGETGVYDQYF
TGCGCCAGCAGCCAAGGCGAGACAGGTGTTTACGATCAGTACTTC
>TRBV6-1|many|TRBJ2-1|TRBD2
CASSEWASGSDEQFF
TGTGCCAGCAGTGAATGGGCTAGCGGGAGTGATGAGCAGTTCTTC
>TRBV19|-|TRBJ1-2|-
CASSPGDYGYTF
TGTGCCAGTAGCCCAGGGGACTATGGCTACACCTTC
>TRBV5-5|-|TRBJ2-1|-
CASSLTNLVGAINKQFF
TGTGCCAGCAGCTTGACGAATCTAGTGGGAGCTATCAATAAGCAGTTCTTC
>TRBV27|-|TRBJ2-1|TRBD2
CASSMMGGTIIYNEQFF
TGTGCCAGCAGTATGATGGGCGGGACTATCATTTACAATGAGCAGTTCTTC
>TRBV2|few|TRBJ2-5|-
CASNTLGTQRDQYF
TGTGCCAGCAACACCCTCGGGACTCAAAGAGACCAGTACTTC
>TRBV6-1|-|TRBJ2-3|TRBD2
CASSKTLAGAGDTQYF
TGTGCCAGCAGTAAAACGCTAGCGGGGGCGGGAGATACGCAGTATTTT
>TRBV7-9|-|TRBJ2-3|-
CASITDTQYF
TGTGCCAGCATCACAGATACGCAGTATTTT
>TRBV9|-|TRBJ2-3|-
CASSAQRASTDTQYF
TGTGCCAGCAGCGCCCAGCGGGCTAGCACAGATACGCAGTATTTT
>TRBV9|-|TRBJ2-6|-
CASSPTGRPRSGANVLTF
TGTGCCAGCAGCCCCACAGGGCGCCCCCGCTCTGGGGCCAACGTCCTGACTTTC
>TRBV7-2|-|TRBJ2-1|TRBD2
CASSTSGANNEQFF
TGTGCCAGCAGTACTAGCGGGGCGAACAATGAGCAGTTCTTC
>TRBV25-1|many|TRBJ1-1|-
CASSESGGLKAFF
TGTGCCAGCAGTGAATCCGGCGGGCTGAAAGCTTTCTTT
>TRBV5-1|medium-sized|TRBJ1-2|TRBD1
CASSLVSGGLGNYGYTF
TGCGCCAGCAGCTTGGTGTCAGGGGGCTTGGGTAACTATGGCTACACCTTC
>TRBV6-1|-|TRBJ1-6|TRBD1
CASRQTGGSPLHF
TGTGCCAGCAGGCAGACAGGGGGATCACCCCTCCACTTT
>TRBV27|-|TRBJ2-1|-
CASRRQVWDMGCNEQFF
TGTGCCAGCAGGAGACAGGTCTGGGACATGGGGTGTAATGAGCAGTTCTTC
>TRBV2|many|TRBJ2-1|-
CASSELGGLSYNEQFF
TGTGCCAGCAGTGAATTGGGTGGTTTATCCTACAATGAGCAGTTCTTC
>TRBV7-9|medium-sized|TRBJ2-2|TRBD2
CASSLGEGYLNTGELFF
TGTGCCAGCAGCTTAGGGGAGGGGTACCTGAACACCGGGGAGCTGTTTTTT
>TRBV3-2|many|TRBJ2-2|-
CASSPPPPGTQNYTGELFF
TGTGCCAGCAGCCCCCCCCCCCCGGGGACACAAAATTACACCGGGGAGCTGTTTTTT
>TRBV2|many|TRBJ2-5|TRBD2
CASSEWASGQETQYF
TGTGCCAGCAGCGAATGGGCTAGCGGGCAAGAGACCCAGTACTTC
>TRBV5-1|medium-sized|TRBJ2-1|TRBD2
CASSLGLAGGFYNEQFF
TGCGCCAGCAGCTTGGGTCTAGCGGGAGGCTTCTACAATGAGCAGTTCTTC
>TRBV29-1|-|TRBJ2-7|TRBD1
CSVRTGVYEQYF
TGCAGCGTCCGGACAGGGGTGTACGAGCAGTACTTC
>TRBV27|-|TRBJ2-3|-
CASTPWLGEEDTQYF
TGTGCCAGCACCCCTTGGTTGGGAGAAGAAGATACGCAGTATTTT
>TRBV11-1|many|TRBJ1-6|-
CASSPVRGVSPLHF
TGTGCCAGCAGCCCGGTGAGGGGGGTGTCACCCCTCCACTTT
>TRBV27|medium-sized|TRBJ2-2|-
CASSLGLDITGELFF
TGTGCCAGCAGTTTAGGGCTAGATATCACCGGGGAGCTGTTTTTT
>TRBV30|-|TRBJ2-1|TRBD2
CAWSVRGGSTNEQFF
TGTGCCTGGAGTGTACGCGGCGGGAGCACCAATGAGCAGTTCTTC
>TRBV2|-|TRBJ1-1|-
CASMQGVSTEALF
TGTGCCAGCATGCAGGGCGTAAGCACTGAAGCTCTCTTT
>TRBV4-1|many|TRBJ2-7|TRBD2
CASSQGGGSYEQYF
TGCGCCAGCAGCCAAGGGGGGGGGTCCTACGAGCAGTACTTC
>TRBV6-1|-|TRBJ2-1|-
CASNSPGVSNEQFF
TGTGCCAGCAACAGTCCGGGAGTAAGTAATGAGCAGTTCTTC
>TRBV6-2/TRBV6-3|-|TRBJ2-3|-
CASSEAAGPDTRYF
TGTGCCAGCAGTGAAGCTGCAGGGCCAGATACGCGGTATTTT
>TRBV5-4|many|TRBJ2-1|TRBD2
CASSLEAGVYYNEQFF
TGTGCCAGCAGCTTGGAAGCGGGAGTATACTACAATGAGCAGTTCTTC
>TRBV12-3/TRBV12-4|many|TRBJ2-5|TRBD1
CASSLDRGRSRETQYF
TGTGCCAGCAGCCTCGACAGGGGCAGATCTCGAGAGACCCAGTACTTC
>TRBV28|-|TRBJ2-3|TRBD2
CASAFTSGTDTQYF
TGTGCCAGCGCATTTACTAGCGGCACAGATACGCAGTATTTT
>TRBV2|medium-sized|TRBJ2-7|TRBD2
CASSSLAGEGYEQYF
TGTGCCAGCAGCTCACTAGCGGGAGAAGGGTACGAGCAGTACTTC
>TRBV19|many|TRBJ2-6|-
CASRATGANVLTF
TGTGCCAGTCGGGCGACTGGGGCCAACGTCCTGACTTTC
>TRBV3-1|many|TRBJ1-5|-
CASSQGLESNQPQHF
TGTGCCAGCAGCCAAGGTCTAGAAAGCAATCAGCCCCAGCATTTT
>TRBV7-9|many|TRBJ2-1|-
CASSPMTSMRNEQFF
TGTGCCAGCAGCCCCATGACGAGCATGCGGAATGAGCAGTTCTTC
>TRBV6-2/TRBV6-3|-|TRBJ2-1|TRBD2
CASSHFSSGGYNEQFF
TGTGCCAGCAGCCACTTTTCTAGCGGTGGGTACAATGAGCAGTTCTTC
>TRBV30|many|TRBJ2-7|-
CAWSFVGGTYEQYF
TGTGCCTGGAGTTTCGTGGGGGGCACCTACGAGCAGTACTTC
>TRBV29-1|many|TRBJ2-1|-
CSVGGRWGSYNEQFF
TGCAGCGTTGGTGGGCGATGGGGATCCTACAATGAGCAGTTCTTC
>TRBV7-9|many|TRBJ2-5|TRBD2
CASSPGEREKETQYF
TGTGCCAGCAGCCCGGGGGAGCGGGAGAAAGAGACCCAGTACTTC
>TRBV6-4|-|TRBJ1-2|-
CASSKFPGTDSSANYGYTF
TGTGCCAGCAGCAAATTTCCCGGGACCGACTCTTCAGCTAACTATGGCTACACCTTC
>TRBV7-9|many|TRBJ2-3|TRBD1
CASSSTNGTESTDTQYF
TGTGCCAGCAGCTCTACTAACGGGACAGAAAGCACAGATACGCAGTATTTT